This entry is about one TCR beta chain. This entry comes from a study of long-term antiretroviral therapy in people with HIV. The CDR3 runs 15 residues. Trimming removed 3 bases from V and 5 bases from J, with 17 bases in between. The germline CDR1 and CDR2 sequences are MNHEY and SMNVEV (reference sequence). Survey-level immunoSEQ v3.0 assays were run. Sequencing was performed with immunoSEQ multiplex PCR; in TCRdb, only in-frame clones are kept and a portion is missing. The table has approximately 47,000 clones, roughly 80% seen once. This sample comprised unsorted PBMCs, obtained 0.8 years after starting antiretroviral therapy. The sequence was obtained from a woman between 18 and 30 years old with HIV. The chain couples TRBV27 to TRBJ2-7; D possibly corresponds to TRBD1 (5 bases). For the CDR3, the DNA is TGTGCCAGCAGTTTCCCAGGGAAAGGTATCCACGAGCAGTACTTC. It specifies CASSFPGKGIHEQYF.